This T cell receptor (beta chain) was recorded in a study of cytomegalovirus exposure and HLA in healthy donors. This clone appeared a few times. Primers: 60 Vbeta forward and 13 Jbeta reverse. In the study's own analysis: Around 80 million unique TCR beta chains, roughly 11 million of them shared, were counted by a later analysis. Here immunoSEQ multiplex PCR was the method, and the copy in TCRdb shows in-frame clones only, minus some. The V and J calls and clone size are taken from that table; D and trimming were inferred from the DNA. Of some 150,000 clones listed, 75% to 80% were seen once; the top ten hold 2.5% to 3.5%. The CDR3 length is 13 residues. The germline CDR1 and CDR2 sequences are MNHNY and SVGAGI (reference sequence). Trimming left V 4 bases short and J 3 bases short, with 9 bases between.

This receptor was taken from a middle-aged man in good health and CMV-seropositive. The gene calls are TRBV6-6 and TRBJ1-2; the D is unclear. Material for sequencing was PBMCs. The CDR3 region is CASSSPTDYGYTF. The CDR3 DNA reads as TGTGCCAGCAGTTCACCAACGGACTATGGCTACACCTTC.